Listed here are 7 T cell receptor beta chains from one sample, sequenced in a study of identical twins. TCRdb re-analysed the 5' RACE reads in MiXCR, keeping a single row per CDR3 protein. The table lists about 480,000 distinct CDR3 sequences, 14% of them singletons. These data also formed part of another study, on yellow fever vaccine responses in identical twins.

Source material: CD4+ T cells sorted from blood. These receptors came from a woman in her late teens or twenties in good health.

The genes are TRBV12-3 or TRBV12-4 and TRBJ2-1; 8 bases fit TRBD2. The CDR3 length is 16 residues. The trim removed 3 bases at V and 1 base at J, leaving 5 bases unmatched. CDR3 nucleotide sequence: TGTGCCAGCAGTTTTTCTAGCGGGCCGTCCTACAATGAGCAGTTCTTC. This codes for CASSFSSGPSYNEQFF.

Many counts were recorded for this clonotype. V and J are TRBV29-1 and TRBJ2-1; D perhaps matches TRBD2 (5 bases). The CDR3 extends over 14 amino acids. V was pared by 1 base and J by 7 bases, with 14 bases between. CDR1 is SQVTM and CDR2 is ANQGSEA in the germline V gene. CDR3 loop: CSVEGAGKSNEQFF. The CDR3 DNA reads TGCAGCGTTGAAGGGGCCGGGAAATCAAATGAGCAGTTCTTC.

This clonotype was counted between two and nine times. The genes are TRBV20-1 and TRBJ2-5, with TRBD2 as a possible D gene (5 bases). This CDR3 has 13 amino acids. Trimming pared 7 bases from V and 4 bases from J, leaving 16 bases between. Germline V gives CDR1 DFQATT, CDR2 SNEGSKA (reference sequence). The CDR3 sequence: CSDTTSEGETQYF. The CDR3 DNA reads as TGCAGTGATACGACCTCAGAGGGAGAGACCCAGTACTTC.

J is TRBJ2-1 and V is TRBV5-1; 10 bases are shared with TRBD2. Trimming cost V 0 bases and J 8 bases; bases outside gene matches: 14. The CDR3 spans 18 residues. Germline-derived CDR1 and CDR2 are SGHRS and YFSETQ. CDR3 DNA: TGCGCCAGCAGCTTGGTGTGGGCTAGCGGGAGCGTTGGGGATGAGCAGTTCTTC. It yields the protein CASSLVWASGSVGDEQFF.

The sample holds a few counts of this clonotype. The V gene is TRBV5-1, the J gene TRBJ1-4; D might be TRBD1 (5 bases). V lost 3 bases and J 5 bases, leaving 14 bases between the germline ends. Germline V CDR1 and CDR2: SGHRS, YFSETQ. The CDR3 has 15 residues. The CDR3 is CASSSTGSKNEKLFF. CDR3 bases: TGCGCCAGCAGCTCTACAGGATCAAAGAATGAAAAACTGTTTTTT.

CDR3 sequence reads: CASSYRTSLGRGYTGELFF. The CDR3 DNA sequence: TGTGCCAGCAGTTACAGGACGTCTCTGGGGAGGGGATACACCGGGGAGCTGTTTTTT. V and J are TRBV6-5 and TRBJ2-2; 7 bases are shared with TRBD2. V lost 2 bases and J lost 3; bases outside the gene matches: 15. CDR3 length: 19 residues. Germline CDR1 is MNHEY and CDR2 is SVGAGI.

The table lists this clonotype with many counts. Here the CDR3 reads CASSFGTGGYTEAFF. The CDR3 DNA is TGTGCCAGCAGTTTCGGGACAGGGGGGTACACTGAAGCTTTCTTT. The chain combines TRBV12-3 or TRBV12-4 with TRBJ1-1; TRBD1 matches 11 bases. V was pared by 3 bases and J by 3 bases, with 3 bases of the junction left unmatched. CDR3 length: 15 amino acids.